Presented here are 32 T cell receptor beta chains from one specimen sequenced in a study of blood T cells in healthy people across ages. PCR was performed a second time for about 6 to 12 cycles using a sample-barcoded 5' primer and a J-beta primer mix. TCRdb fed the 5' RACE reads into MiXCR, producing one record per CDR3 protein. The data show roughly 570,000 distinct CDR3 sequences, with approximately 25% seen just once and roughly 20% held by the top ten. Sample: blood. Receptor source: a woman aged 70-85 years in good health.

The V and J genes are TRBV24-1 and TRBJ2-3; a weak D match, TRBD2 (6 bases). The CDR3 has 15 amino acids. CDR1 is KGHDR, CDR2 SFDVKD, per germline. Trimming stripped 6 bases from V and 0 bases from J, with 12 bases between. The CDR3 nucleotides are TGTGCCACCAGTACCGGACTATCTAGCACAGATACGCAGTATTTT. As protein: CATSTGLSSTDTQYF.

The V call is TRBV20-1, the J call TRBJ2-3; 8 nucleotides match TRBD2. The CDR3 covers 14 residues. V trimming: 2 bases; J trimming: 6 bases; junction bases outside the gene matches: 7. Germline V lookup: CDR1 DFQATT, CDR2 SNEGSKA (reference sequence). The CDR3 is CSARLAGGLDTQYF. The CDR3 DNA sequence: TGCAGTGCTAGACTTGCGGGGGGTTTGGATACGCAGTATTTT.

The chain combines TRBV7-2 with TRBJ2-5, with TRBD2 matching over 8 bases. The end of the DNA fits TRBJ2-1 better, so the J call may be wrong. Germline V CDR1 and CDR2: SGHTA, FQGNSA. The CDR3 has 13 residues. The CDR3 protein is CASSSRGGPEQFF. For the CDR3, the DNA is TGTGCCAGCAGCTCCCGGGGGGGTCCTGAGCAGTTCTTC.

This clonotype showed up just a few times. The DNA for the CDR3 is TGCGCCAGCAGCCAATTCAAGGGGAACGCGGTTTATGGCTACACCTTC. This codes for CASSQFKGNAVYGYTF. The gene calls are TRBV4-3 and TRBJ1-2, with D maybe TRBD1 (5 bases). The germline V gene encodes CDR1 LGHNA and CDR2 YSLEER. With 2 bases removed from V and 5 bases from J, the gap between germline ends came to 18 bases. The CDR3 spans 16 residues.

The chain is built from TRBV7-3 and TRBJ1-2, with 9 bases fitting TRBD1. V shed 2 bases and J 5 bases; nucleotides not matched to a gene: 9. CDR1 is SGHTA, CDR2 FQGTGA, per germline. The CDR3 has 16 amino acids. The chain's CDR3 is CASSLHRGQGLYGYTF. The DNA for the CDR3 is TGTGCCAGCAGCTTACATCGGGGACAGGGCCTATATGGCTACACCTTC.

The chain carries TRBV20-1 and TRBJ2-1, with 7 bases matching TRBD2. Germline lookup yields CDR1 DFQATT and CDR2 SNEGSKA (reference sequence). The V and J ends lost 5 bases and 5 bases, in that order; junction bases with no gene match: 9. This CDR3 contains 14 residues. CDR3 sequence: CSARQGGGNNEQFF. The CDR3 coding sequence is TGCAGTGCTCGGCAGGGCGGGGGAAACAATGAGCAGTTCTTC.

This clonotype was counted only a few times. The rearrangement uses TRBV12-5 and TRBJ1-1; the D is unclear. Germline V gene data show CDR1 as LGHNT and CDR2 as FRNRAP. CDR3 size: 14 residues. CDR3 in amino acids: CATLGPPSNTEAFF. In DNA, the CDR3 is TGTGCCACGCTTGGTCCCCCTTCGAACACTGAAGCTTTCTTT.

The chain combines TRBV7-8 with TRBJ1-1; D unclear. Per the germline V gene, CDR1 is SGHVS and CDR2 is FQNEAQ. This CDR3 contains 14 residues. V lost 4 bases and J lost 1, with 10 bases in between. This chain's CDR3 is CASSSQQRNTEAFF. The CDR3 nucleotides are TGTGCCAGCAGCTCGCAACAGCGGAACACTGAAGCTTTCTTT.

V and J are TRBV6-6 and TRBJ1-3, with a weak D call TRBD1 (6 bases). Looked up from germline, CDR1 is MNHNY and CDR2 is SVGAGI (reference sequence). The CDR3 is 13 residues long. Trimming stripped 6 bases from V and 5 bases from J, with 11 bases between. The CDR3 sequence: CASRLDSRNTIYF. In DNA form, the CDR3 reads TGTGCCAGCAGACTGGACAGTCGAAACACCATATATTTT.

The chain employs TRBV7-9 and TRBJ1-1; no firm D call. The CDR3 covers 13 residues. V lost 5 bases, J lost 3 bases, and 10 bases lay in between. The germline V gene has CDR1 SEHNR and CDR2 FQNEAQ (reference sequence). CDR3 residues: CASSGRAYTEAFF. The CDR3 region has the DNA TGTGCCAGCAGCGGACGGGCGTACACTGAAGCTTTCTTT.

The J gene is TRBJ1-1, the V gene TRBV12-3 or TRBV12-4; TRBD1 is a possible D gene (5 bases). There are 14 residues in the CDR3. Trimming pared 3 bases from V and 6 bases from J, leaving 14 bases between. DNA of the CDR3: TGTGCCAGCAGTTTTGTCGGGGGTTGGCCTGAAGCTTTCTTT. This translates into CASSFVGGWPEAFF.

This clonotype was counted at least ten times. V gene TRBV5-1 combines with J gene TRBJ2-7; tentatively, D is TRBD1 or TRBD2 (6 bases each). Trimming left V 4 bases short and J 4 bases short, with 18 bases between. From germline, CDR1 is SGHRS and CDR2 YFSETQ. This CDR3 region has 15 residues. This chain's CDR3 is CASSPGGTSSYEQYF. For the CDR3, the DNA is TGCGCCAGCAGCCCTGGGGGGACATCTTCTTACGAGCAGTACTTC.

This clonotype occurred a few times. Mismatch with germline at one junction end may stem from a read error. V is TRBV29-1 and J is TRBJ1-2; 9 nucleotides agree with TRBD1. Germline CDR1 is SQVTM and CDR2 is ANQGSEA. This CDR3 spans 14 amino acids. This CDR3 is CSVMGQGQNYGNTF. In nucleotides, the CDR3 is TGCAGCGTTATGGGACAGGGCCAGAACTATGGCAACACCTTC.

Comment on this clonotype: A read error may account for a junction end that differs from germline. The chain joins TRBV6-1 to TRBJ1-2, with a possible D match to TRBD1 (6 bases). Germline-derived CDR1 and CDR2 are MNHNS and SASEGT. The CDR3 is 16 residues long. The CDR3 reads CASSKAQGRETAGYTF. CDR3 DNA: TGTGCCAGCAGTAAAGCACAGGGCCGGGAAACCGCTGGCTACACCTTC.

Details on this clonotype: The junction differs from germline at one of its ends, possibly a read error. The J gene is TRBJ1-4, the V gene TRBV9; D perhaps matches TRBD1 (5 bases). The CDR3 is 18 residues long. Germline lookup yields CDR1 SGDLS and CDR2 YYNGEE. CDR3 DNA: TGTGCCAGCAGCCCCCCCCCGAGGGACGGCGCAACTAATGGAAAACTGTTTTTT. The encoded protein is CASSPPPRDGATNGKLFF.

The chain uses TRBV18 and TRBJ2-5; D not resolved. The germline gives CDR1 KGHSH, CDR2 LQKENI. The CDR3 is made up of 14 amino acids. V shed 0 bases and J shed 11 bases, with 16 bases lying between them. CDR3 amino acids: CASSPPKGQHEQYF. The CDR3 DNA reads as TGTGCCAGCTCACCACCGAAGGGCCAGCATGAGCAGTACTTC.

This clonotype was picked up a small number of times. This chain joins TRBV5-4 and TRBJ2-7, with 8 bases identical to TRBD1. Germline assignment: CDR1 SGHNT and CDR2 YYREEE (reference sequence). After removal of 0 bases from V and 7 bases from J, the junction contained 6 bases not matched to a gene. This CDR3 spans 14 amino acids. In DNA form, the CDR3 reads TGTGCCAGCAGCTTGGGGACAGGGACTCAAGAGCAGTACTTC. Protein: CASSLGTGTQEQYF.

The rearrangement uses TRBV10-3 and TRBJ2-3; 12 nucleotides match TRBD2. Germline-derived CDR1 and CDR2 are ENHRY and SYGVKD. With 4 bases clipped from V and 6 bases from J, the junction kept 8 bases outside the gene matches. The CDR3 spans 16 residues. This CDR3 is CAISASSGGAGDTQYF. The CDR3, as DNA: TGTGCCATCAGTGCGTCTAGCGGGGGGGCTGGCGATACGCAGTATTTT.

V and J are TRBV6-5 and TRBJ2-7, with 11 bases lining up with TRBD1. The ends lost 0 bases at V and 5 bases at J; junction bases unmatched: 6. The CDR3 has 16 residues. CDR1 MNHEY and CDR2 SVGAGI come from the germline V gene. The CDR3 region is CASSYSARTGGNEQYF. Here the CDR3 DNA reads TGTGCCAGCAGTTACTCGGCCAGGACAGGGGGCAACGAGCAGTACTTC.

This clonotype was counted between two and nine times. The V gene is TRBV7-9, the J gene TRBJ2-1; D is unresolved. Germline-derived CDR1 and CDR2 are SEHNR and FQNEAQ (reference sequence). CDR3 length equals 14 residues. Trimming pared 2 bases from V and 3 bases from J, leaving 8 bases between. The CDR3 spells CASSLRNYYNEQFF. The CDR3 nucleotides are TGTGCCAGCAGCTTACGAAACTACTACAATGAGCAGTTCTTC.

This clonotype showed up just a few times. This chain's CDR3 is CASSPQVGNYGYTF. The CDR3 DNA follows: TGTGCCAGCAGCCCCCAGGTGGGAAATTACGGCTACACCTTC. This chain links TRBV9 with TRBJ1-2; D remains unclear. Per germline, CDR1 SGDLS and CDR2 YYNGEE. V was pared by 4 bases and J by 8 bases, with 18 bases between. The CDR3 is made up of 14 amino acids.

This chain links TRBV7-2 with TRBJ2-5; 10 nucleotides agree with TRBD2. The tail of the sequence fits TRBJ2-1 better, so the J call may be wrong. Germline CDR1 is SGHTA and CDR2 is FQGNSA. This CDR3 is built from 12 residues. CDR3 DNA: TGTGCCAGCACCATAGCGGGGGGTGAGCAGTTCTTC. Translation: CASTIAGGEQFF.

For the CDR3, the DNA is TGTGCCAGCAGACGGATTTTGGGCAATCAGCCCCAGCATTTT. Amino acid sequence: CASRRILGNQPQHF. This chain connects TRBV6-1 to TRBJ1-5; D is uncertain. V was clipped by 6 bases and J by 2 bases, with 11 bases between them. The germline gives CDR1 MNHNS, CDR2 SASEGT. This CDR3 contains 14 residues.

This clonotype occurred once. This chain joins TRBV5-1 and TRBJ2-2; D gene uncertain. The V end was cut by 4 bases, the J end by 7 bases, with 14 bases between. The CDR3 totals 14 residues. Germline V gene data show CDR1 as SGHRS and CDR2 as YFSETQ. The CDR3 nucleotides are TGCGCCAGCAGCCCCTCCGGGCAGATCGGGGAGCTGTTTTTT. Its protein is CASSPSGQIGELFF.

The chain combines TRBV10-3 with TRBJ2-7; D is possibly TRBD1 (8 bases). The ends were cut back, 2 bases at V and 6 bases at J, with 23 bases in the middle. Germline V gene data show CDR1 as ENHRY and CDR2 as SYGVKD. This CDR3 comprises 17 residues. This CDR3 reads CAISEGTGGGTGCEQYF. DNA for the CDR3: TGTGCCATCAGTGAGGGGACAGGCGGGGGCACGGGGTGCGAGCAGTACTTC.

The V gene is TRBV7-2, the J gene TRBJ1-5; D gene unclear. The CDR3 is 12 amino acids. V was cut by 4 bases and J by 7 bases, with 8 bases left in between. CDR1 SGHTA and CDR2 FQGNSA come from the germline V gene. The DNA of the CDR3 is TGTGCCAGCAGCTCCCGGGCGCAGCCCCAGCATTTT. Translated, it gives CASSSRAQPQHF.

This sequence joins TRBV5-1 and TRBJ2-5; 12 bases fit TRBD2. The V segment lost 1 base and the J segment 3 bases; nucleotides outside the gene matches: 4. Germline lookup yields CDR1 SGHRS and CDR2 YFSETQ. The CDR3 is 16 residues long. DNA for the CDR3: TGCGCCAGCAGCTTGCCAAGGACTAGCGGGAAAGAGACCCAGTACTTC. It yields the protein CASSLPRTSGKETQYF.

This clonotype was recorded many times. V and J are TRBV24-1 and TRBJ2-3; D ambiguous. CDR1 and CDR2 (germline): KGHDR, SFDVKD. This CDR3 is 15 amino acids long. V lost 2 bases and J 3 bases, leaving 11 bases between the germline ends. CDR3 region: CATSDSGSLTDTQYF. The CDR3 DNA follows: TGTGCCACCAGTGATTCGGGCTCTCTGACAGATACGCAGTATTTT.

The chain joins TRBV7-9 to TRBJ1-4; D is uncertain. Deletions cut 2 bases from V and 8 bases from J, with 18 bases between. This CDR3 is built from 16 residues. Germline V gene lookup returns CDR1 SEHNR and CDR2 FQNEAQ (reference sequence). The chain's CDR3 is CASSLQKGRFSEKLFF. In nucleotides, the CDR3 is TGTGCCAGCAGCTTACAAAAAGGGAGGTTTTCCGAAAAACTGTTTTTT. Full variable domain (remainder filled in from reference TRBV7-9 and TRBJ1-4): DTGVSQNPRHKITKRGQNVTFRCDPISEHNRLYWYRQTLGQGPEFLTYFQNEAQLEKSRLLSDRFSAERPKGSFSTLEIQRTEQGDSAMYLCASSLQKGRFSEKLFFGSGTQLSVL.

This chain uses TRBV5-1 with TRBJ1-5, with 8 positions matching TRBD1. Germline lookup yields CDR1 SGHRS and CDR2 YFSETQ. The CDR3 contains 16 residues. V shed 0 bases, J shed 3 bases, and the junction held 5 bases outside the gene matches. Written as DNA, the CDR3 is TGCGCCAGCAGCTTGGGGCCGGACAGGGTCAATCAGCCCCAGCATTTT. Translated: CASSLGPDRVNQPQHF.

The rearrangement joins TRBV5-1 to TRBJ2-7; D may be TRBD1 or TRBD2 (6 bases each). Germline V CDR1 and CDR2: SGHRS, YFSETQ. The CDR3 runs 15 residues. Trimming took 4 bases from V and 2 from J, leaving 16 bases between them. The CDR3, as DNA: TGCGCCAGCAGCCAAGTCCTCGGGGGCACCTACGAGCAGTACTTC. The encoded protein is CASSQVLGGTYEQYF.

The sample holds a few counts of this clonotype. The chain has TRBV20-1 and TRBJ1-5, with a tentative D call TRBD1 (6 bases). Germline V CDR1 and CDR2: DFQATT, SNEGSKA (reference sequence). Trimming took 5 bases from V and 0 from J, leaving 14 bases between them. CDR3 size: 15 residues. Here the CDR3 reads CSAGAGGYSNQPQHF. Written as DNA, the CDR3 is TGCAGTGCTGGCGCGGGGGGCTATAGCAATCAGCCCCAGCATTTT.